These 5 T cell receptor beta chains came from one sample sequenced in a study of T cell responses to AZD1222 COVID-19 vaccine. Profiling relied on immunoSEQ multiplex PCR, and the TCRdb table lists in-frame clones only, not all of them. The data show about 110,000 clones, with roughly 90% seen just once and about 3.3% held by the top ten. This specimen consisted of peripheral blood, obtained on day 0 of MenACWY control vaccination. These TCRs come from an adult in good health.

CDR3: CASSLASGGAYEQYF. The CDR3 nucleotides are TGCGCCAGCAGCTTGGCTAGCGGGGGAGCCTACGAGCAGTACTTC. The V gene is TRBV5-1, the J gene TRBJ2-7, with 10 bases identical to TRBD2. V gave up 0 bases and J gave up 2 bases; unmatched junction bases: 2. CDR1 is SGHRS and CDR2 is YFSETQ in the germline V gene. This CDR3 has 15 amino acids.

The CDR3 DNA reads TGTGCCAGCAGCTATCAGGGGGAAATATACGAAAAACTGTTTTTT. It encodes CASSYQGEIYEKLFF. The chain links TRBV7-9 to TRBJ1-4; 7 nucleotides agree with TRBD1. Germline lookup yields CDR1 SEHNR and CDR2 FQNEAQ (reference sequence). The CDR3 contains 15 residues. V was clipped by 4 bases and J by 8 bases; unmatched bases: 10.

Only a few counts were recorded for this clone. The genes are TRBV10-3 and TRBJ1-1; 9 bases map to TRBD1. The CDR3 totals 11 residues. The ends lost 10 bases at V and 7 bases at J; junction bases unmatched: 4. Germline CDR1 reads ENHRY; CDR2 reads SYGVKD. Written as DNA, the CDR3 is TGTGCCACACAGGGGGCGGATGAAGCTTTCTTT. The encoded protein is CATQGADEAFF.

The chain combines TRBV7-6 with TRBJ2-1, with a weak D call TRBD1 (6 bases). V dropped 5 bases and J dropped 0 bases, with 11 bases sitting between them. CDR1 SGHVS and CDR2 FNYEAQ come from the germline V gene. The CDR3 length is 15 residues. CDR3: CASSPTGPSYNEQFF. CDR3 bases: TGTGCCAGCAGCCCGACAGGACCCTCCTACAATGAGCAGTTCTTC.

This chain joins TRBV7-9 and TRBJ1-1, with a tentative D call TRBD1 (5 bases). V was trimmed by 4 bases and J by 1 base, leaving 13 bases between them. Germline V gives CDR1 SEHNR, CDR2 FQNEAQ (reference sequence). The CDR3 is made up of 15 amino acids. The CDR3: CASSYQGAENTEAFF. The CDR3 DNA sequence: TGTGCCAGCAGCTACCAAGGGGCGGAGAACACTGAAGCTTTCTTT.